This T cell receptor beta chain originates from a study of cytomegalovirus exposure and HLA in healthy donors (TCRdb year 2017). At the level of the whole study: An earlier analysis of about 560 of the donors reported 276 Gb of sequence data and 117 million unique TCR beta sequences obtained from around 190 million T cells. An early release covering roughly 600 HLA-typed donors comprised approximately 290 gigabases of sequencing data and around 85 million unique TCR sequences. Of the 350 to 400 genotyped donors, 65% to 90% fell in the genetic ancestry cluster associated with self-reported Caucasian donors. The aim of the study was to test whether cataloging public T cell receptors could identify signatures of past pathogen exposure. Using immunosequencing, the study profiled T cell repertoires from 500 to 800 subjects and related those repertoires to cytomegalovirus serostatus. In addition to the first cohort of 666 subjects, a separate validation cohort of over 90 different subjects was used. The study combined high-throughput TCR immunosequencing, statistical association of individual TCRs with disease status, and machine learning to predict cytomegalovirus infection status. To study patterns of TCR occurrence, a later analysis re-analyzed previously published TCR beta repertoires from around 700 donors and added high-resolution HLA genotyping. The later analysis used no new phenotypic data to find candidate immune exposures, relying instead on TCR beta sequences and their occurrence across donors. In an earlier analysis of roughly 540 of the donors, high-throughput TCR beta sequencing was used to judge whether each TCR beta V gene segment behaved as functional or pseudogenic. Donor age, sex, ethnicity and CMV serostatus were collected together with the repertoire data. A later genetic analysis took genome-wide SNP genotypes for 398 of the 666 donors and used that subset as a discovery cohort. All discovery cohort repertoires had been generated using a single sequencing platform. HLA typing included class I and class II loci at four-digit resolution. The number of typed donors differed by locus: roughly 629-630 for A, B, C, DRB1 and DQB1; 522 for DQA1; fewer than 610 for DPA1; and roughly 490 for DPB1. Because of strong linkage in the cohort, roughly five DR-DQ haplotypes were treated as single units for association and clustering. On average, roughly 200,000 unique TCR beta nucleotide sequences were sequenced per donor among 398 genotyped donors of the cohort, with around 19% of those sequences being non-productive. Overall study results and their limits: In an earlier analysis of 587 of the donors, most TCR beta V segments appeared in productive rearrangements about 87% or about 30% of the time, broadly matching IMGT annotations. When HLA alleles, especially DR and DQ, strongly co-occurred, attributing TCR associations to individual alleles was difficult. Because HLA typing was missing for some donors at each locus, association tests included only the typed subset. Sequencing depth was assumed to be roughly uniform across donors in the presence/absence analyses, though that assumption may not hold. In a later analysis, HLA-associated TCR beta chains were found to be more clonally expanded and to have lower generation probabilities than equally common non-associated chains. Several of the top co-occurrence clusters appeared to be linked to parvovirus B19, influenza, CMV and Epstein-Barr virus, according to a later analysis. Compared with the roughly 700-donor mean, donors in an Asian-associated ancestry cluster had fewer N-insertions in productive TCRs, according to a later genetic analysis. Most TCR sequences were observed very rarely across donors, whereas some public TCRs were present in many individuals. Three of the identified cytomegalovirus-associated TCR beta chains were confirmed in vitro to be specific for cytomegalovirus antigens. According to a later analysis, TCR association rates differed among HLA loci, with DRB1 alleles showing the most associated TCRs and HLA-C alleles showing the fewest. The only immune exposure information available for the cohort was CMV serostatus. A further reported finding was that TCR beta sequences accurately predicted the HLA-A and HLA-B alleles for most subjects in the first cohort. A total of fewer than 200 TCR beta chains were listed by the study as associated with cytomegalovirus. In a later analysis, most CMV-associated TCR beta chains were found to appear HLA-restricted, with HLA associations seemingly driven largely by CMV exposure. In a later analysis, 15,000 to 20,000 TCR beta sequences were associated with specific HLA alleles at a false discovery rate of 0.05. Some IMGT-functional V segments, including TRBV6-2 and TRBV6-3, could not be told apart with the 87-base-pair reads, so those segments were excluded. In a later genetic analysis, a missense DCLRE1C variant was associated with V-gene and J-gene trimming of TCR beta chains, and the association was replicated in an independent cohort. Around 16 rarely observed V segments, including chromosome 9 orphons, were excluded from the earlier analysis of several hundred of the donors because counts were too low. A group of highly shared sequence variants was considered likely to be a technical artifact of the sequencing pipeline. Correlated functional status among segregating V segments might reflect linkage disequilibrium, but an unknown experimental factor could not be ruled out. This cohort had only TCR beta chains sequenced, and the lack of alpha or paired-chain data limited which features could be detected. The authors suggested that the approach could potentially be extended to other disease states and immunological phenotypes. The classifier was reported to diagnose cytomegalovirus status with high specificity and sensitivity in both the original cohort and the validation cohort.

The cohort consisted of 650 to 850 healthy bone marrow donors. At the time of sampling, all cohort members were nominally healthy, though unrecorded immune exposures were likely present. The donor tested CMV seronegative, placing the donor among the 352 seronegative members of the cohort. Each donor provided a peripheral blood sample, and peripheral blood mononuclear cells were used for TCR beta sequencing. The Qiagen DNeasy Blood Extraction Kit was used to extract genomic DNA from the blood cell samples. As concerns this clone: Its binding antigen is unknown. Qualities for individual bases were not recorded, and no much larger clone is one base off.

The method was the immunoSEQ multiplex PCR assay. For the multiplex PCR, a mixture combining 60 forward primers for TCR Vbeta segments and 13 reverse primers for TCR Jbeta segments was used. A multiplex PCR assay on genomic DNA amplified the CDR3 region of rearranged TCR beta genes. On the Illumina HiSeq System, the amplified TCR beta libraries were sequenced as 87-base-pair reads. Turning to the authors' computational methods: A later analysis tallied approximately 87 million unique TCR beta chains across the 650 to 750 repertoires, and approximately 12 million of those chains were shared by two or more donors. A nearest-neighbor algorithm error-corrected the raw reads and collapsed the reads into unique sequences, merging closely related sequences to remove PCR and sequencing errors. CDR3 sequences were aligned to IMGT reference sequences to assign V, D and J gene segments. For a sequence to be retained, a match of at least six nucleotides was required to both a V gene segment and a J gene segment. Rearrangements were classified as productive when the CDR3 lacked stop codons and remained in frame with V and J, and all other rearrangements were classified as non-productive. Following IMGT convention, CDR3 was defined as the stretch from the second conserved V-encoded cysteine to the conserved J-encoded phenylalanine. The earlier analysis of a few hundred of the donors excluded any sequence lacking an unambiguous match to a single V gene segment. In an earlier analysis of 587 of the donors, a V segment was called functional when productive rearrangements were above 56.7%, and segregating when the standard deviation between donors exceeded 5%. A statistical classification framework was built for diagnosing cytomegalovirus status from the catalog of TCR beta chain sequences. A later analysis assigned V and J genes by comparing TCR nucleotide sequences with IMGT/GENE-DB human TR gene sequences. Using the TCRdist pipeline, a later analysis assigned CDR3 sequences along with most-parsimonious VDJ recombination scenarios. In a later analysis, each TCR beta chain was defined by its CDR3 amino acid sequence together with its V-gene family, and reads without a unique V-gene family were excluded. To address suspected cross-contamination and a sequencing artifact, a later analysis removed 592 highly shared, low-generation-probability nucleotide sequences. In a later analysis, a clonal expansion index for each public chain was calculated from normalized within-repertoire ranks of inferred template counts. Generation probabilities in a later analysis came from a VDJ recombination model fitted to out-of-frame rearrangements, and those results were checked against IGoR. In a later analysis, TCR-TCR, TCR-HLA and TCR-CMV co-occurrence was scored with hypergeometric tests, and a repertoire-size bias correction was applied to TCR pairs. A later analysis estimated false discovery rates by permuting HLA or CMV assignments 20 times. A later analysis grouped co-occurring TCRs with DBSCAN, adding TCRdist sequence similarity when clustering within HLA-allele-positive subsets. Repertoires with fewer than 30,000 or more than 120,000 public chains were left out of co-occurrence clustering, as were about 5 repertoires with anomalous nucleotide sharing. TCRdb's version of the immuneACCESS table is confined to in-frame rearrangements and falls short of the full clone set. An unresolved V gene accounts for under half of the shortfall where checked; the remainder is of unknown origin. V, J and clone size reflect that table, while D and trimming were determined from the DNA. For this sample the table gives some 130,000 clones, of which roughly four fifths were detected only once. Clones ranked in the top ten supply roughly 1.2% of the sample.

As encoded in the germline V gene, CDR1 is MNHNS while CDR2 is SASEGT. The CDR3 measures 13 amino acids from cysteine to phenylalanine. The kept DNA is CDR3 alone, 39 bases in frame from the first base. The V and J ends are trimmed by 3 bases and 8 bases, leaving 13 bases between them. The source is a boy aged 5-17 years in good health and CMV-seronegative. Recombination joined TRBV6-1 with TRBJ1-2, with TRBD1 perhaps the D gene, on 6 matching bases. The sequenced sample consisted of PBMCs. For the CDR3, the sequence is CASSEQGTKGYTF. The sequenced DNA is TGTGCCAGCAGTGAGCAGGGGACGAAAGGCTACACCTTC.